This is a list of T cell receptor beta chains from one sample in a study of T cell repertoires in cytomegalovirus infection. TCRdb reprocessed the reads with MiXCR, giving one entry per CDR3 protein. The sample contains under 850,000 distinct CDR3 sequences, approximately 40% of which appear only once. The sequencing input was PBMCs. The receptor set was obtained from a human donor in good health (CMV status not recorded). Some clones in this sample may be carry-over from other donors' samples. The conserved cysteine and the conserved F or W are not part of the CDR3 here.

v_gene,len,j_gene,CDR3aa
TRBV20-1,14,TRBJ2-7,SARVLRLSHPYEQY
TRBV28,12,TRBJ2-2,ASSGARGQVELF
TRBV28,13,TRBJ2-7,ASSPTGANSYEQY
TRBV20-1,12,TRBJ2-1,SARDPYGPAGQF
TRBV2,16,TRBJ2-1,ASSEAGTGLAGGGEQF
TRBV24-1,11,TRBJ1-1,ATRQGLGTEAF
TRBV27,11,TRBJ2-3,ASSFLLTDTQY
TRBV4-2,14,TRBJ2-1,ASSLGVGGPYNEQF
TRBV7-9,10,TRBJ1-5,ASTHGNQPQH
TRBV19,14,TRBJ1-6,ASSISDKRGNSPLH
TRBV19,14,TRBJ2-2,ASSMSRQGAAGELF
TRBV7-8,14,TRBJ2-1,ASSLAKRGGLSEQF
TRBV6-2/TRBV6-3,14,TRBJ2-5,ASSSDLVAPGETQY
TRBV25-1,12,TRBJ1-1,ASSDGTLDTEAF
TRBV28,12,TRBJ2-1,ASSKGHRYNEQF
TRBV11-2,15,TRBJ2-3,ASSNGLAGGRADTQY
TRBV7-2,14,TRBJ1-4,ASSLEMSGGNEKLF
TRBV30,11,TRBJ1-2,AWSADRGYGYT
TRBV7-9,10,TRBJ2-7,ASSFTDYEQY
TRBV6-1,13,TRBJ2-6,ASLSGTSGANVLT
TRBV11-1,12,TRBJ2-7,ASSLTLGIHEQY
TRBV2,12,TRBJ2-3,ASSAAGATDTQY
TRBV28,14,TRBJ2-2,ASSLRAGHFTGELF
TRBV7-8,11,TRBJ2-3,ASRGAFTDTQY
TRBV7-6,12,TRBJ1-2,ASSLTPSDYGYT
TRBV7-9,16,TRBJ2-1,ASSFWLGTSGGWGEQF
TRBV12-3/TRBV12-4,14,TRBJ2-7,ASSFPGTGGPYEQY
TRBV7-2,11,TRBJ1-1,ASSAKMNTEAF
TRBV5-4,11,TRBJ1-1,ASSLGAGSEAF
TRBV6-5,17,TRBJ2-3,ASSYSSRASGIETDTQY
TRBV12-3/TRBV12-4,11,TRBJ1-2,ASSFRAPHGYT
TRBV2,12,TRBJ1-5,ASSEAARDQPQH
TRBV29-1,14,TRBJ2-3,SSYTQRTGPTDTQY
TRBV6-2/TRBV6-3,15,TRBJ1-5,ASSQARQGRSNQPQH
TRBV6-1,14,TRBJ2-2,ASMFPRGTNTGVLF
TRBV7-2,13,TRBJ2-3,ASSHQRGAADTQY
TRBV23-1,12,TRBJ2-7,ASSQWDRGLEQY
TRBV6-1,13,TRBJ2-7,ASSSTPGLANEQY
TRBV28,11,TRBJ1-2,ASRMVTGRNLS
TRBV2,10,TRBJ2-3,ASSVSEDTQY
TRBV7-8,15,TRBJ2-7,ASSLAGWGGPPAKQY
TRBV4-2,12,TRBJ2-3,ASSQVLNADTQY
TRBV9,15,TRBJ2-1,ASSVEPRDWAYNEQF
TRBV11-2,10,TRBJ1-1,ASSFATGKAF
TRBV5-1,11,TRBJ2-5,ASSLGNRETQY
TRBV7-2,13,TRBJ1-1,ASISLGRAHTEAF
TRBV28,13,TRBJ2-4,ASTRQGAQKNIQY
TRBV6-6,13,TRBJ2-1,ASSYEPGARDEQF
TRBV6-1,11,TRBJ2-3,ASRLGVGNTQY
TRBV12-3/TRBV12-4,16,TRBJ1-5,ASSSPPWDRGRDQPQH
TRBV28,18,TRBJ1-2,ASSFPAGLGASGDRDGYT
TRBV28,15,TRBJ1-4,ASNSPKISGGVEKLF
TRBV15,12,TRBJ1-1,ATSLERGNTEAF